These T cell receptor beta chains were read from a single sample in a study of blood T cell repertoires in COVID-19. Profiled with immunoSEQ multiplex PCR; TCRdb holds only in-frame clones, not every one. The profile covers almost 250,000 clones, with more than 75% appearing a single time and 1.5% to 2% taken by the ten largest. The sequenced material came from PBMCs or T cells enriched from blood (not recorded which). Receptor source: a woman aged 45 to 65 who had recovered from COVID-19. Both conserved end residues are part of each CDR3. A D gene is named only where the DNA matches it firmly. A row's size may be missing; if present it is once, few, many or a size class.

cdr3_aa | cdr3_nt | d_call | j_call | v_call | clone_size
CASRALAGSEQFF | TGTGCCAGCAGGGCCCTAGCGGGATCTGAGCAGTTCTTC | TRBD2 | TRBJ2-1 | TRBV12-3/TRBV12-4 | .
CASSVGTGGGEQFF | TGTGCCAGCAGCGTGGGGACAGGGGGCGGGGAGCAGTTCTTC | TRBD1 | TRBJ2-1 | TRBV9 | .
CASSLWASGPQETQYF | TGTGCCAGCAGCTTATGGGCTAGCGGACCCCAAGAGACCCAGTACTTC | TRBD2 | TRBJ2-5 | TRBV7-2 | .
CASSVGGSTYNEQFF | TGTGCCAGCAGCGTAGGGGGCTCCACCTACAATGAGCAGTTCTTC | . | TRBJ2-1 | TRBV9 | .
CASSPQQGTDSPLHF | TGTGCCAGCTCACCACAACAGGGGACTGATTCACCCCTCCACTTT | TRBD1 | TRBJ1-6 | TRBV18 | .
CASSQELAEWETQYF | TGTGCCAGCAGCCAAGAACTAGCGGAGTGGGAGACCCAGTACTTC | TRBD2 | TRBJ2-5 | TRBV3-1/TRBV3-2 | .
CASSLVGTWITIF | TGTGCCAGCAGCTTAGTGGGGACTTGGATAACGATCTTC | . | TRBJ2-1 | TRBV7-9 | .
CASSRTGFPQAFF | TGTGCCAGCAGTCGGACAGGGTTCCCCCAAGCTTTCTTT | TRBD1 | TRBJ1-1 | TRBV27 | .
CASSATTTGGAELFF | TGTGCCAGCAGCGCAACTACTACAGGGGGCGCGGAACTGTTTTTT | TRBD1 | TRBJ1-4 | TRBV9 | few
CASSIRDRGYEQYF | TGCGCCAGCAGCATCCGGGACAGGGGGTACGAGCAGTACTTC | TRBD1 | TRBJ2-7 | TRBV5-1 | .
CASSSMGGIYQPQHF | TGTGCCAGCAGTTCCATGGGGGGTATTTATCAGCCCCAGCATTTT | . | TRBJ1-5 | TRBV27 | .
CASSLGQNTEAFF | TGTGCCAGCAGCCTAGGGCAAAACACTGAAGCTTTCTTT | . | TRBJ1-1 | TRBV9 | few
CASSLKAGDDEQFF | TGTGCCAGCAGCTTGAAGGCGGGGGACGATGAGCAGTTCTTC | TRBD2 | TRBJ2-1 | TRBV5-4 | .
CATTGGGTDTQYF | TGCGCCACCACGGGAGGAGGCACAGATACGCAGTATTTT | TRBD2 | TRBJ2-3 | TRBV10-1 | .
CASKTGQLYGYTF | TGTGCCAGCAAAACGGGACAGCTCTATGGCTACACCTTC | TRBD1 | TRBJ1-2 | TRBV28 | .
CASSGTSGSLRYEQYF | TGTGCCAGCAGTGGGACTAGCGGGAGTCTTCGCTACGAGCAGTACTTC | TRBD2 | TRBJ2-7 | TRBV28 | .
CASSWSENTEAFF | TGTGCCAGCAGCTGGTCAGAGAACACTGAAGCTTTCTTT | . | TRBJ1-1 | TRBV9 | once
CSASEGASEAFF | TGCAGTGCTAGTGAGGGGGCGAGTGAAGCTTTCTTT | TRBD1 | TRBJ1-1 | TRBV20-1 | once
CASSKGRVNEQFF | TGTGCCAGTAGTAAGGGCAGGGTGAATGAGCAGTTCTTC | . | TRBJ2-1 | TRBV19 | .
CASSYSTKTSQGGQFF | TGTGCCAGCAGTTACTCGACAAAGACTAGCCAAGGGGGGCAGTTCTTC | . | TRBJ2-1 | TRBV6-5 | .
CASSLQGSAGANVLTF | TGTGCCAGCAGCTTACAGGGTTCAGCTGGGGCCAACGTCCTGACTTTC | . | TRBJ2-6 | TRBV7-3 | .
CASSPRQEEKLFF | TGCGCCAGCAGCCCTCGACAGGAGGAAAAACTGTTTTTT | . | TRBJ1-4 | TRBV4-1 | .
CASSSGASLSSGTDTQYF | TGTGCCAGTAGTAGTGGTGCCTCACTCTCTTCGGGCACAGATACGCAGTATTTT | . | TRBJ2-3 | TRBV19 | .
CATYTGANVLTF | TGTGCCACCTATACTGGGGCCAACGTCCTGACTTTC | . | TRBJ2-6 | TRBV24-1 | .
CASSPIAGGGNEQFF | TGTGCCAGCTCACCCATAGCGGGAGGGGGCAATGAGCAGTTCTTC | TRBD2 | TRBJ2-1 | TRBV18 | .
CASRRTLSTDTQYF | TGTGCCAGCAGGCGCACCCTCAGCACAGATACGCAGTATTTT | . | TRBJ2-3 | TRBV9 | .
CASSLLTYNEQFF | TGTGCCAGCAGCCTATTAACCTACAATGAGCAGTTCTTC | . | TRBJ2-1 | TRBV3-1/TRBV3-2 | .
CASSLKAGGEYEQYF | TGTGCCAGCAGCTTGAAGGCAGGGGGCGAATACGAGCAGTACTTC | TRBD1 | TRBJ2-7 | TRBV5-4 | .
CASSQDGQSKSEKLFF | TGTGCCAGCAGCCAAGATGGACAATCGAAGAGTGAAAAACTGTTTTTT | . | TRBJ1-4 | TRBV14 | .
CASSLAGQPQHF | TGTGCCAGCAGCTTAGCGGGCCAGCCCCAGCATTTT | . | TRBJ1-5 | TRBV7-8 | .
CASSLRGTDTEAFF | TGTGCCAGCAGCTTAAGAGGGACTGACACTGAAGCTTTCTTT | . | TRBJ1-1 | TRBV7-3 | .
CASSLLGQGLQKLFF | TGTGCCAGCAGTTTATTAGGACAGGGGCTTCAAAAACTGTTTTTT | TRBD1 | TRBJ1-4 | TRBV28 | .
CASSQDWSPSTDTQYF | TGCGCCAGCAGCCAAGATTGGAGCCCTAGCACAGATACGCAGTATTTT | . | TRBJ2-3 | TRBV4-3 | .
CSARGGTEAFF | TGCAGTGCTCGCGGTGGCACTGAAGCTTTCTTT | . | TRBJ1-1 | TRBV20-1 | .
CASNPPGLLNTGELFF | TGTGCCAGTAACCCTCCGGGACTACTGAACACCGGGGAGCTGTTTTTT | TRBD2 | TRBJ2-2 | TRBV19 | once
CASSRGSIAGGVGETQYF | TGCGCCAGCAGCCGAGGCTCCATAGCGGGAGGGGTGGGGGAGACCCAGTACTTC | TRBD2 | TRBJ2-5 | TRBV4-1 | once
CAWSWERGAFF | TGTGCCTGGAGTTGGGAGCGTGGAGCTTTCTTT | . | TRBJ1-1 | TRBV30 | .
CASSVFSGTGSDEQFF | TGTGCCAGCAGCGTTTTCTCCGGGACAGGGAGCGATGAGCAGTTCTTC | TRBD1 | TRBJ2-1 | TRBV9 | .
CASSLRTSLYNEQFF | TGTGCCAGCAGTTTAAGGACTAGCCTCTACAATGAGCAGTTCTTC | TRBD2 | TRBJ2-1 | TRBV28 | .
CASFRQGLGGYTF | TGTGCCAGCTTCAGACAGGGGCTTGGTGGCTACACCTTC | TRBD1 | TRBJ1-2 | TRBV2 | .
CASSLAGGPAYEQYF | TGTGCCAGCAGCTTAGCCGGGGGACCAGCCTACGAGCAGTACTTC | . | TRBJ2-7 | TRBV11-2 | few
CASREKLSKGPVYEQYF | TGTGCCAGCAGGGAAAAGCTCTCGAAGGGGCCCGTCTACGAGCAGTACTTC | . | TRBJ2-7 | TRBV6-4 | .
CASSLNRPATAFF | TGTGCCAGCAGTCTCAACAGGCCCGCGACGGCTTTCTTT | . | TRBJ1-1 | TRBV6-5 | .
CASSQGVQGRGTGELFF | TGTGCCAGCAGCCAAGGTGTCCAGGGAAGGGGAACCGGGGAGCTGTTTTTT | . | TRBJ2-2 | TRBV3-1/TRBV3-2 | .
CAWSRGDYQPQHF | TGTGCCTGGAGTCGAGGGGACTATCAGCCCCAGCATTTT | . | TRBJ1-5 | TRBV30 | .
CASSTLGVYTEAFF | TGTGCCAGCAGCACCTTAGGGGTTTACACTGAAGCTTTCTTT | . | TRBJ1-1 | TRBV27 | .
CASSESGGYRAGYTF | TGTGCCAGCAGTGAATCGGGGGGGTACAGGGCTGGCTACACCTTC | . | TRBJ1-2 | TRBV25-1 | .
CASSFSGLSTEAFF | TGTGCCAGCAGCTTCTCGGGGTTAAGTACTGAAGCTTTCTTT | . | TRBJ1-1 | TRBV11-3 | .
CASRGQGYGYTF | TGTGCCAGCAGGGGGCAGGGCTATGGCTACACCTTC | . | TRBJ1-2 | TRBV3-1/TRBV3-2 | .
CASSEPRATNEKLFF | TGTGCCAGCAGTGAACCCCGTGCAACTAATGAAAAACTGTTTTTT | . | TRBJ1-4 | TRBV6-1 | .